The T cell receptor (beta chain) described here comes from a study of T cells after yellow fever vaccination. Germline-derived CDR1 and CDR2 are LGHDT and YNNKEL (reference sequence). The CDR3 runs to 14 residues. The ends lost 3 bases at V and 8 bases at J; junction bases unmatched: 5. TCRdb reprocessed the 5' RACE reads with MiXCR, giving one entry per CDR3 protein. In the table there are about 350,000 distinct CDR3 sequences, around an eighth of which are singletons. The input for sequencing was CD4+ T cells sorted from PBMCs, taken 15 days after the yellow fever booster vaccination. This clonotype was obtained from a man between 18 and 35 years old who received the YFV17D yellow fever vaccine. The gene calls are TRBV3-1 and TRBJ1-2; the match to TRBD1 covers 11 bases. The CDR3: CASSHGQGAIGYTF. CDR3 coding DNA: TGTGCCAGCAGCCACGGACAGGGGGCCATCGGCTACACCTTC.